The 31 T cell receptor beta chains presented below share a single source sample, sequenced in a study. TCRdb passed the RT-PCR reads through MiXCR, listing each CDR3 protein once. Found here are almost 700,000 distinct CDR3 sequences, 12% to 15% of them singletons; the top ten hold roughly 3.9%. The sample was memory CD4+ T cells from blood. These receptors all stem from a female donor in good health, serving as a healthy control.

This clonotype was seen many times. The rearrangement uses TRBV20-1 and TRBJ2-2; 9 bases are shared with TRBD2. Trimming took 5 bases from V and 4 from J; bases not matched to a gene: 8. This CDR3 contains 15 residues. CDR1 DFQATT and CDR2 SNEGSKA come from the germline V gene (reference sequence). This CDR3 is CSASIAGDATGELFF. DNA for the CDR3: TGCAGTGCTTCGATAGCGGGAGATGCCACCGGGGAGCTGTTTTTT.

This clonotype was seen a few times. This chain joins TRBV12-3 or TRBV12-4 and TRBJ2-7, with D uncertain. The CDR3 sequence is 16 residues long. Trimming shortened V by 1 base and J by 0 bases, and 13 bases separated the two germline ends. In DNA form, the CDR3 reads TGTGCCAGCAGTTTAGAACCCCCGCCTAGCTCCTACGAGCAGTACTTC. Amino acids: CASSLEPPPSSYEQYF.

This clonotype occurred many times. V gene TRBV6-5 combines with J gene TRBJ2-1; D is possibly TRBD2 (5 bases). Germline V gene sequence: CDR1 MNHEY, CDR2 SVGAGI. V lost 1 base and J lost 8, with 21 bases in between. The CDR3 is 17 residues long. The CDR3 bases are TGTGCCAGCAGTTACTTCATGCCCCACAAAGCCGGGGATGAGCAGTTCTTC. It yields the protein CASSYFMPHKAGDEQFF.

V is TRBV7-2 and J is TRBJ1-5, with a tentative D call TRBD1 (5 bases). The CDR3 loop spans 18 amino acids. Germline V lookup: CDR1 SGHTA, CDR2 FQGNSA. V lost 5 bases to trimming and J lost 1 base, with 21 bases between them. DNA for the CDR3: TGTGCCAGCAGCCTTGGGGGTACCAGGGCCAGCAGCAATCAGCCCCAGCATTTT. Protein: CASSLGGTRASSNQPQHF.

This clonotype was recorded many times. The V and J genes are TRBV7-4 and TRBJ2-7; D may correspond to TRBD1 or TRBD2 (6 bases each). The CDR3 has 15 amino acids. V lost 2 bases, J lost 3 bases, and 14 bases lay in between. Germline CDR1 SGHVT, CDR2 SQSDAQ. The CDR3 bases are TGTGCCAGCAGCTTAAGGGGGGACTCGTGCTACGAGCAGTACTTC. Encoded protein: CASSLRGDSCYEQYF.

This chain connects TRBV25-1 to TRBJ2-1, with 10 bases aligning to TRBD2. The CDR3 loop spans 15 amino acids. CDR1 is MGHDK and CDR2 is SYGVNS in the germline V gene. Germline trimming cut 4 bases from V and 8 bases from J; bases unmatched to any gene: 8. The CDR3 DNA reads as TGTGCCAGCAGTGGAACTAGCGGGACTTCGGATGAGCAGTTCTTC. Its protein is CASSGTSGTSDEQFF.

This clonotype has just a few counts. This chain connects TRBV2 to TRBJ2-7, with D hard to call. The germline V gene has CDR1 SNHLY and CDR2 FYNNEI. The V and J ends lost 7 bases and 6 bases respectively, with 31 bases between them. This CDR3 contains 18 residues. CDR3 loop: CASKMSEGSSLYLREQYF. In nucleotides, the CDR3 is TGTGCCAGCAAGATGTCGGAAGGGTCCTCCCTGTATTTACGCGAGCAGTACTTC.

The sample holds a few counts of this clonotype. CDR3 DNA sequence: TGTGCCAGCAGCTTAGAACTTTTGGGGGCTGCTGGAGCTTTCTTT. Translation gives CASSLELLGAAGAFF. The chain has TRBV11-2 and TRBJ1-1; tentatively, D is TRBD1 (6 bases). The CDR3 extends over 15 amino acids. Trimming removed 0 bases at V and 10 bases at J, with 18 bases between. Germline V gives CDR1 SGHAT, CDR2 FQNNGV.

The sample holds many counts of this clonotype. The gene calls are TRBV7-2 and TRBJ1-5; the D is unclear. Germline assignment: CDR1 SGHTA and CDR2 FQGNSA. CDR3 length: 14 amino acids. With 6 bases removed from V and 4 bases from J, the gap between germline ends came to 13 bases. The CDR3 DNA reads TGTGCCAGCAGTCCAGACGGGGTGAATCAGCCCCAGCATTTT. Encoded protein: CASSPDGVNQPQHF.

The rearrangement uses TRBV10-3 and TRBJ2-1; TRBD2 matches 13 bases. Germline trimming cut 4 bases from V and 8 bases from J; bases unmatched to any gene: 5. The CDR3 extends over 15 amino acids. From germline, CDR1 is ENHRY and CDR2 SYGVKD. CDR3 in amino acids: CAISARTSGRHEQFF. Here the CDR3 DNA reads TGTGCCATCAGTGCTCGGACTAGCGGGAGACATGAGCAGTTCTTC.

In this sample, this clonotype turned up a few times. This rearrangement joins TRBV10-3 to TRBJ2-1; 8 nucleotides match TRBD2. Trimming took 10 bases from V and 3 from J; bases not matched to a gene: 8. From germline, CDR1 is ENHRY and CDR2 SYGVKD. The CDR3 is made up of 14 amino acids. The CDR3: CATLAGLNYNEQFF. The CDR3 bases are TGTGCCACCTTAGCGGGACTTAACTACAATGAGCAGTTCTTC.

The genes are TRBV20-1 and TRBJ2-1; D remains ambiguous. Germline lookup yields CDR1 DFQATT and CDR2 SNEGSKA (reference sequence). Trimming took 2 bases from V and 9 from J, leaving 11 bases between them. This CDR3 contains 12 residues. CDR3 nucleotides: TGCAGTGCTAGACCGGCGACCAGTGAGCAGTTCTTC. Protein: CSARPATSEQFF.

The CDR3, as DNA: TGCAGTGCTTCCGGGGCTAGCAATCAGCCCCAGCATTTT. It translates to CSASGASNQPQHF. The chain links TRBV20-1 to TRBJ1-5, with D maybe TRBD1 (5 bases). The germline V and J ends were trimmed by 5 bases and 0 bases, with 8 bases remaining between them. This CDR3 has 13 amino acids. Germline CDR1 reads DFQATT; CDR2 reads SNEGSKA (reference sequence).

There are a few counts of this clonotype. The rearrangement uses TRBV5-4 and TRBJ2-2; TRBD2 matches at 8 bases. The germline gives CDR1 SGHNT, CDR2 YYREEE (reference sequence). This CDR3 region has 16 residues. J was trimmed by 0 bases and V by 1 base; bases with no gene match: 2. CDR3 loop: CASSLPGGANTGELFF. The CDR3 coding sequence is TGTGCCAGCAGCTTGCCCGGGGGGGCGAACACCGGGGAGCTGTTTTTT. Supplemented by reference TRBV5-4 and TRBJ2-2, the full variable domain reads ETGVTQSPTHLIKTRGQQVTLRCSSQSGHNTVSWYQQALGQGPQFIFQYYREEENGRGNFPPRFSGLQFPNYSSELNVNALELDDSALYLCASSLPGGANTGELFFGEGSRLTVL.

This clonotype has ten or more counts. The CDR3 DNA sequence: TGTGCCGCTGACTCGGGGTACGAGCAGTACTTC. Protein sequence: CAADSGYEQYF. The V and J genes are TRBV10-3 and TRBJ2-7; possibly TRBD2 for D (5 bases). This CDR3 has 11 amino acids. The V gene's germline CDR1 is ENHRY and CDR2 SYGVKD. Trimming left V 11 bases short and J 4 bases short, with 12 bases between.

This clonotype appeared a few times. V usage is TRBV9 and J usage is TRBJ2-2; 8 bases match TRBD1. The length of the CDR3 is 16 residues. V lost 5 bases and J lost 2; bases outside the gene matches: 8. Germline V gene lookup returns CDR1 SGDLS and CDR2 YYNGEE. As DNA, the CDR3 is TGTGCCAGCAGACGGACAGGGAGCTCCAACACCGGGGAGCTGTTTTTT. Residues: CASRRTGSSNTGELFF.

The V and J genes are TRBV11-2 and TRBJ2-2; D remains ambiguous. The CDR3 loop spans 16 amino acids. Germline assignment: CDR1 SGHAT and CDR2 FQNNGV. Deletions cut 5 bases from V and 1 base from J, with 14 bases between. In DNA, the CDR3 is TGTGCCAGCAGCCGCTCCCTGGCAGGGAACACCGGGGAGCTGTTTTTT. It codes for CASSRSLAGNTGELFF. Variable domain in full (rest from reference TRBV11-2 and TRBJ2-2): EAGVAQSPRYKIIEKRQSVAFWCNPISGHATLYWYQQILGQGPKLLIQFQNNGVVDDSQLPKDRFSAERLKGVDSTLKIQPAKLEDSAVYLCASSRSLAGNTGELFFGEGSRLTVL.

A few counts support this clonotype. This sequence joins TRBV15 and TRBJ2-5; the D gene is possibly TRBD1 (5 bases). CDR1 and CDR2 (germline): LNHNV, YYDKDF (reference sequence). This CDR3 has 16 amino acids. Trimming shortened V by 1 base and J by 2 bases, and 14 bases separated the two germline ends. The CDR3 DNA reads as TGTGCCACCAGCAGAGTCCGTGGGGCAGATCAAGAGACCCAGTACTTC. It codes for CATSRVRGADQETQYF.

This clonotype was seen more than once but under ten times. The rearrangement links TRBV4-2 to TRBJ2-5, with a weak D call TRBD2 (6 bases). V was clipped by 4 bases and J by 10 bases, with 19 bases between them. The germline V gene encodes CDR1 LGHNA and CDR2 YNFKEQ. The CDR3 spans 14 residues. CDR3 sequence (DNA): TGTGCCAGCAGCCTAGCCGGGACTGCATCAAACCAGTACTTC. Residues: CASSLAGTASNQYF.

This clonotype was counted at least ten times. V is TRBV20-1 and J is TRBJ2-3, with no clear D. CDR1 and CDR2 from the germline V gene are DFQATT and SNEGSKA (reference sequence). The CDR3 totals 14 residues. V lost 5 bases to trimming and J lost 8 bases, with 20 bases between them. The chain's CDR3 is CSADSGSRTGTQYF. CDR3 in DNA: TGCAGTGCTGATTCCGGGTCCCGCACTGGTACGCAGTATTTT.

This clonotype was recorded a few times. This CDR3 reads CASSHPLGYTHSNQPQHF. CDR3 bases: TGTGCCAGCAGCCATCCCTTGGGTTACACTCATAGCAATCAGCCCCAGCATTTT. The chain employs TRBV7-3 and TRBJ1-5, with unresolved D. With 5 bases removed from V and 0 bases from J, the gap between germline ends came to 20 bases. This CDR3 spans 18 amino acids. From germline, CDR1 is SGHTA and CDR2 FQGTGA.

This clonotype has at least ten counts. The chain recombines TRBV29-1 with TRBJ2-3, with 12 bases identical to TRBD2. The J segment lost 3 bases and the V segment lost 8 bases, leaving 6 bases of the junction unmatched. Germline CDR1 SQVTM, CDR2 ANQGSEA. The CDR3 contains 14 residues. CDR3 in amino acids: CSSRTSGMTDTQYF. The CDR3 nucleotides read TGCAGCTCGCGGACTAGCGGGATGACAGATACGCAGTATTTT.

This clonotype came up a few times. The rearrangement links TRBV6-2 or TRBV6-3 to TRBJ1-2; TRBD1 matches at 7 bases. V shed 0 bases and J 2 bases; nucleotides not matched to a gene: 3. This CDR3 contains 15 residues. CDR1 and CDR2 (germline): MNHEY, SVGEGT. The CDR3: CASSYSGQMNYGYTF. Written as DNA, the CDR3 is TGTGCCAGCAGTTACTCGGGACAGATGAACTATGGCTACACCTTC.

The rearrangement joins TRBV3-1 to TRBJ2-3; D unclear. The CDR3 sequence is 11 residues long. V lost 3 bases and J 9 bases, leaving 7 bases between the germline ends. Germline V gene lookup returns CDR1 LGHDT and CDR2 YNNKEL (reference sequence). The DNA of the CDR3 is TGTGCCAGCAGCCACAGCTACACGCAGTATTTT. Its translation: CASSHSYTQYF.

This clonotype was observed a few times. The genes are TRBV5-5 and TRBJ2-1; possible D gene TRBD2, 5 bases. CDR3 length: 13 residues. Germline-derived CDR1 and CDR2 are SGHKS and YYEKEE (reference sequence). V was cut by 0 bases and J by 4 bases, with 5 bases left in between. CDR3 DNA: TGTGCCAGCAGCTTGGGGGAGTACAATGAGCAGTTCTTC. Translated, it gives CASSLGEYNEQFF.

This clonotype was recorded at least ten times. This chain joins TRBV29-1 and TRBJ1-2; D is perhaps TRBD1 (6 bases). The length of the CDR3 is 13 residues. Trimming pared 5 bases from V and 8 bases from J, leaving 18 bases between. Germline V gene lookup returns CDR1 SQVTM and CDR2 ANQGSEA. In DNA, the CDR3 is TGCAGCGTTTCTGGAACGCAGGGGAGCGGCTACACCTTC. Amino acid sequence: CSVSGTQGSGYTF.

The gene calls are TRBV3-1 and TRBJ1-6, with a tentative D call TRBD1 (6 bases). Germline values: CDR1 LGHDT, CDR2 YNNKEL (reference sequence). This CDR3 spans 15 amino acids. V shed 0 bases and J shed 10 bases, with 13 bases lying between them. Here the CDR3 reads CASSQDAGGQSPLHF. The CDR3 DNA reads TGTGCCAGCAGCCAAGATGCCGGGGGCCAATCACCCCTCCACTTT. Full variable domain (rest looked up from reference TRBV3-1 and TRBJ1-6): DTAVSQTPKYLVTQMGNDKSIKCEQNLGHDTMYWYKQDSKKFLKIMFSYNNKELIINETVPNRFSPKSPDKAHLNLHINSLELGDSAVYFCASSQDAGGQSPLHFGNGTRLTVT.

This clonotype has at least ten counts. The chain employs TRBV10-3 and TRBJ2-7, with 10 bases fitting TRBD2. The CDR3 runs 15 residues. The V gene end was trimmed by 3 bases and the J gene end by 3 bases; junction bases not matched to a gene: 5. Germline CDR1 ENHRY, CDR2 SYGVKD. Here the CDR3 DNA reads TGTGCCATCAGTGAACGGGTAGCGGGAGGCTACGAGCAGTACTTC. Residues: CAISERVAGGYEQYF.

This clonotype was seen a few times. J is TRBJ2-3 and V is TRBV10-3, with D possibly TRBD2 on 5 matching bases. The CDR3 is made up of 14 amino acids. V lost 7 bases and J 0 bases, leaving 11 bases between the germline ends. CDR1 is ENHRY and CDR2 is SYGVKD in the germline V gene. The CDR3, as DNA: TGTGCCATCACAGAGGGAGTAAGCACAGATACGCAGTATTTT. It is translated as CAITEGVSTDTQYF.

This clonotype has just a few counts. The chain recombines TRBV20-1 with TRBJ2-7, with 8 bases lining up with TRBD2. The CDR3 runs to 14 residues. Looked up from germline, CDR1 is DFQATT and CDR2 is SNEGSKA (reference sequence). With 1 base clipped from V and 3 bases from J, the junction kept 5 bases outside the gene matches. The CDR3 spells CSARVLAGYYEQYF. The CDR3 nucleotides read TGCAGTGCTAGAGTCCTAGCGGGCTACTACGAGCAGTACTTC.

Ten or more counts support this clonotype. V is TRBV20-1 and J is TRBJ2-7; TRBD2 might be the D (6 bases). The V and J ends lost 3 bases and 6 bases respectively, with 12 bases between them. CDR1 and CDR2 (germline): DFQATT, SNEGSKA (reference sequence). This CDR3 has 12 amino acids. The CDR3 coding sequence is TGCAGTGCTAGGTTGGGAGGAGGCGAGCAGTACTTC. Translation gives CSARLGGGEQYF.